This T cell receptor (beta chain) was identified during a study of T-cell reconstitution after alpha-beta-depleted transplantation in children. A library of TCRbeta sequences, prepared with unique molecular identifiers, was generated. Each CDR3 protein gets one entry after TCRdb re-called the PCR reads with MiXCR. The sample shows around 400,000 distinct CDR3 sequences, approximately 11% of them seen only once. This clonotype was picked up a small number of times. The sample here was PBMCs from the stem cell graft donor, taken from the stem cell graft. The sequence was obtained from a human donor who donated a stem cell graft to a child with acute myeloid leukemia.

This chain's CDR3 is CSARFLAGDEQYF. The CDR3 DNA reads TGCAGTGCTAGATTTCTAGCGGGGGACGAGCAGTACTTC. The rearrangement links TRBV20-1 to TRBJ2-7, with 10 bases fitting TRBD2. The CDR3 length is 13 residues. CDR1 DFQATT and CDR2 SNEGSKA come from the germline V gene (reference sequence). Trimming took 2 bases from V and 5 from J; bases not matched to a gene: 3.